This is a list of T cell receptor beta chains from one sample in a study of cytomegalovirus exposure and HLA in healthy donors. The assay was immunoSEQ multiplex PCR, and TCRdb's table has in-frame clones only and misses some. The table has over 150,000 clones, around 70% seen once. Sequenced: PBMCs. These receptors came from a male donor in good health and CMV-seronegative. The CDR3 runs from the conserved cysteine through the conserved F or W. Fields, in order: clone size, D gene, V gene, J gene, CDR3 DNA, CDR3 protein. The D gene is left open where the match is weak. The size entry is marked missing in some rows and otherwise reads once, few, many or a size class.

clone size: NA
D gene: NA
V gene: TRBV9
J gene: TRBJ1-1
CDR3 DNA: TGTGCCAGCAGCGCCCTGCTCCTCGGGGCTGAAGCTTTCTTT
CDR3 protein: CASSALLLGAEAFF

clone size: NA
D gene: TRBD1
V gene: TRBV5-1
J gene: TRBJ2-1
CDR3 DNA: TGCGCCAGCAGCTTTCCCGACAGGGGTCCCCACGAGCAGTTCTTC
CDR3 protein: CASSFPDRGPHEQFF

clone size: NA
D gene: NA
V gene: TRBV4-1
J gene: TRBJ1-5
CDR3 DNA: TGCGCCAGCAGCCAAGACGCAGGATTGGGCAATCAGCCCCAGCATTTT
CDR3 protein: CASSQDAGLGNQPQHF

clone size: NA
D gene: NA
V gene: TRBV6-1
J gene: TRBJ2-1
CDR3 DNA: TGTGCCAGCAGTGAGCGGGGGCCCTACAATGAGCAGTTCTTC
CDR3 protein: CASSERGPYNEQFF

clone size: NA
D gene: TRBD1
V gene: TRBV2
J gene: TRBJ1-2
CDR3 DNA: TGTGCCAGCAGTTCCGGGACAGAGAGCTATGGCTACACCTTC
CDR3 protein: CASSSGTESYGYTF

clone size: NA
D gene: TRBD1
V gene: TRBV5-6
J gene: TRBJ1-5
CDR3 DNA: TGTGCCAGCAGCTGGACAGGGTCGGACCAGCCCCAGCATTTT
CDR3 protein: CASSWTGSDQPQHF

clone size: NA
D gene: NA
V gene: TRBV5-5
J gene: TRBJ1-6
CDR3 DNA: TGTGCCAGCACCCACTTGAGCTCCTATAATTCACCCCTCCACTTT
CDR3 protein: CASTHLSSYNSPLHF

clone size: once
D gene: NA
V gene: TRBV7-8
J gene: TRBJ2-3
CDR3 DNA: TGTGCCAGCAGCCTGAACCCCGGGACTCGCGACACAGATACGCAGTATTTT
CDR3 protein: CASSLNPGTRDTDTQYF

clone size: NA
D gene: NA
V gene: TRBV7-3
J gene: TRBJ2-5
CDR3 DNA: TGTGCCAGCAGCTTAGATGTCCGGGAGACCCAGTACTTC
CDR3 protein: CASSLDVRETQYF

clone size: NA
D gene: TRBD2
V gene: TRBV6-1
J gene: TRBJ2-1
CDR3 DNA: TGTGCCACCCTACTAGCGGGAGCCCCCAATGAGCAGTTCTTC
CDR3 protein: CATLLAGAPNEQFF

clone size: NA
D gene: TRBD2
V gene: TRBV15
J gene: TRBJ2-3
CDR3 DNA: TGTACCACCAGCAGTACTAGCGGGAGGTGGGCAGATACGCAGTATTTT
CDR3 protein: CTTSSTSGRWADTQYF

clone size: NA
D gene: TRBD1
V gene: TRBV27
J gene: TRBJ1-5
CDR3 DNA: TGTGCCAGGGAGGGGACAGGTAATCAGCCCCAGCATTTT
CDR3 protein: CAREGTGNQPQHF

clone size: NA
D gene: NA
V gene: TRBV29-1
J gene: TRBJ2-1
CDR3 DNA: TGCAGCGTTTGGAGCGGTCGCCTGGAGCAGTTCTTC
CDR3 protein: CSVWSGRLEQFF

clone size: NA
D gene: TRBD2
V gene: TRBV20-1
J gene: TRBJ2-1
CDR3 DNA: TGCAGTGCTACGGGGGGGGGCGCTTGGTTCTTC
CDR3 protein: CSATGGGAWFF

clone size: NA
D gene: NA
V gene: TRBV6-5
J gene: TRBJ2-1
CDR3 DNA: TGTGCCAGCAGTTCCCCCGGAGGAGCTCTTGGGAATGAGCAGTTCTTC
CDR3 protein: CASSSPGGALGNEQFF

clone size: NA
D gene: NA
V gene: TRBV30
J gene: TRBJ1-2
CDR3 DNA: TGTGCCTGGAGTGAATCCCGGTATGGCTACACCTTC
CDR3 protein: CAWSESRYGYTF

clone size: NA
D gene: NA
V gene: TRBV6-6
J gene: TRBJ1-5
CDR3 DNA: TGTGCCAGTACCGGGGGGTTACTTCAGCCCCAGCATTTT
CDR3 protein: CASTGGLLQPQHF

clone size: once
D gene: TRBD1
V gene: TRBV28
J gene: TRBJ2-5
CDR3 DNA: TGTGCCAGCAGTTCTCCGGGACAGGGGGACGCGGAGACCCAGTACTTC
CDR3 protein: CASSSPGQGDAETQYF

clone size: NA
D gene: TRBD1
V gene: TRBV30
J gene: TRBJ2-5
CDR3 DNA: TGTGCCTGGAGTGTACGCAGGGGGAGAGGGGAGACCCAGTACTTC
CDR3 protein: CAWSVRRGRGETQYF

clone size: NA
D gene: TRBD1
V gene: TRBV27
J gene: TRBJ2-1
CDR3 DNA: TGTGCCAGCAGCTTCGGGACAGGGGGCGTAAATGAGCAGTTCTTC
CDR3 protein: CASSFGTGGVNEQFF

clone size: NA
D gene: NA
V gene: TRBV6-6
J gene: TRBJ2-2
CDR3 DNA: TGTGCCAGCAGTTACGTTCAGGGTACCGGGGAGCTGTTTTTT
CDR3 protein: CASSYVQGTGELFF

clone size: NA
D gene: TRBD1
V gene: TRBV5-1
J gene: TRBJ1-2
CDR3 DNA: TGCGCCAGCAGCTTGGTCGGACAGGGTGAACAGTTGGGTGGCTACACCTTC
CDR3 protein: CASSLVGQGEQLGGYTF